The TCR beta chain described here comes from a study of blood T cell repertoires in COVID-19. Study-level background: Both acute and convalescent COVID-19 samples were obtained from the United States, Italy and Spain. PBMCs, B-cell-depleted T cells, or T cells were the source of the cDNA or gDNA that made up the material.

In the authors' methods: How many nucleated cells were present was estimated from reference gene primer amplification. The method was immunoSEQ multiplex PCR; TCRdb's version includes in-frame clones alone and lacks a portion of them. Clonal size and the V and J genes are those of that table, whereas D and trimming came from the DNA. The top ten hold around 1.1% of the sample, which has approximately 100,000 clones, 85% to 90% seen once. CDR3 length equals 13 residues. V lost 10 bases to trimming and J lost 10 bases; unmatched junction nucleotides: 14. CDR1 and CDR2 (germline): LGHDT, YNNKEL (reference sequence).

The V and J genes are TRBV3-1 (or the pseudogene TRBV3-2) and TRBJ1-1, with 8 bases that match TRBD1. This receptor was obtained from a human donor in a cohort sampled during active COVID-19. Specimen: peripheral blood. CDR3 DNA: TGTGCCACCGGGTTCGGGGACAGGTCGGCAGCTTTCTTT. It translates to CATGFGDRSAAFF.